This T cell receptor beta chain is drawn from a study of T cell responses to AZD1222 COVID-19 vaccine. Whole-study findings and limits: Clonal diversity was possibly underestimated, and the donors were mostly white British, with more females. Baseline seropositivity characterized only 5 to 7 AZD1222 recipients.

With respect to this clone: Its antigen is currently unknown.

V was trimmed by 0 bases and J by 7 bases, leaving 18 bases between them. The germline V gene encodes CDR1 MNHEY and CDR2 SMNVEV (reference sequence). The CDR3 consists of 16 residues. Sequenced by immunoSEQ multiplex PCR; TCRdb stores in-frame clones only, minus some. The table includes under 200,000 clones, about 89% detected once. The sequencing here drew on peripheral blood, taken on day 0 of AZD1222 vaccination. The chain recombines TRBV27 with TRBJ1-2; D may be TRBD1 (6 bases). The clonotype originates from an adult in good health. CDR3 DNA sequence: TGTGCCAGCAGTTTATCGATTTCAGGGGACAAGGGTGGCTACACCTTC. Its translation: CASSLSISGDKGGYTF.